These 11 T cell receptor beta chains were sequenced from one sample in a study of CD8+ T cells in alopecia areata (dated by TCRdb to 2016 to 2019). According to the study, the label for this sample's treatment or condition signals: oral pan-JAK inhibitor, 5-10 mg twice daily. The library was produced with the immunoSEQ multiplex PCR assay. To provide template for TCR sequencing, every sample had RNA extracted and reverse transcribed into cDNA. The table comes from immuneACCESS by way of TCRdb, which keeps in-frame sequences with V and J called. Part of the clones is missing from these tables; in studies checked, under half for an unresolved V gene and the rest for unknown reasons. For this sample there are 200,000 to 250,000 clones; 35% to 40% appear just once. The ten biggest clones cover 0.48% of the sample. This specimen was CD4+ T cells sorted from blood, taken between weeks 30 and 35, from a patient treated with tofacitinib. The origin of the receptors is a human donor with alopecia areata.

This clone occurred a few times. The chain recombines TRBV2 with TRBJ2-1; unclear D gene. Per the germline V gene, CDR1 is SNHLY and CDR2 is FYNNEI. The CDR3 spans 12 residues. V was trimmed by 7 bases and J by 8 bases, leaving 12 bases between them. The CDR3 sequence is CASKIFLDEQFF. The CDR3 DNA follows: TGTGCCAGCAAGATTTTCTTGGATGAGCAGTTCTTC.

The chain recombines TRBV6-5 with TRBJ1-5; D not resolved. Trimming took off 6 bases at V and 2 bases at J, with 11 bases between the two ends. This CDR3 region has 14 residues. The germline V gene has CDR1 MNHEY and CDR2 SVGAGI. CDR3 bases: TGTGCCAGCAGCCTCGCTAGGGGCAATCAGCCCCAGCATTTT. This gives the protein CASSLARGNQPQHF.

This clone was recorded a few times. This rearrangement joins TRBV15 to TRBJ2-1, with D perhaps assigned TRBD1 or TRBD2 (6 bases each). This CDR3 has 15 amino acids. The V end was cut by 4 bases, the J end by 5 bases, with 15 bases between. CDR1 is LNHNV, CDR2 YYDKDF, per germline (reference sequence). The CDR3 loop is CATSTRGGTNNEQFF. The CDR3 bases are TGTGCCACCAGCACTAGAGGGGGGACAAACAATGAGCAGTTCTTC.

The genes are TRBV10-3 and TRBJ2-7; D gene uncertain. The CDR3 runs to 13 residues. In germline, CDR1 is ENHRY, CDR2 SYGVKD. The germline V and J ends were trimmed by 5 bases and 2 bases, with 10 bases remaining between them. The CDR3 region is CAISLDGPYEQYF. The CDR3 coding sequence is TGTGCCATCAGTCTGGACGGTCCCTACGAGCAGTACTTC.

This clone turned up a few times. The CDR3 bases are TGTGCCAGCAGATTACAGGACACCTACGAGCAGTACTTC. It specifies CASRLQDTYEQYF. The chain joins TRBV28 to TRBJ2-7, with D possibly TRBD1 on 5 matching bases. V lost 6 bases and J lost 2, with 11 bases in between. Looked up from germline, CDR1 is MDHEN and CDR2 is SYDVKM. The CDR3 runs to 13 residues.

This clone was seen only a few times. The chain couples TRBV7-2 to TRBJ2-3, with 14 bases matching TRBD2. The CDR3 runs 16 residues. The V gene's germline CDR1 is SGHTA and CDR2 FQGNSA. The V gene end was trimmed by 5 bases and the J gene end by 5 bases; junction bases not matched to a gene: 6. CDR3 protein: CASSMTSGGARDTQYF. CDR3 DNA: TGTGCCAGCAGCATGACTAGCGGGGGGGCCAGAGATACGCAGTATTTT.

This clone has a handful of counts. The V call is TRBV5-1, the J call TRBJ2-3; TRBD2 matches at 10 bases. In germline, CDR1 is SGHRS, CDR2 YFSETQ. The CDR3 totals 15 residues. The ends lost 0 bases at V and 5 bases at J; junction bases unmatched: 3. The CDR3: CASSLGASGGDTQYF. The CDR3 nucleotides read TGCGCCAGCAGCTTGGGCGCTAGCGGGGGAGATACGCAGTATTTT.

Ten or more counts support this clone. The gene calls are TRBV10-3 and TRBJ2-3; D not certain. Trimming stripped 0 bases from V and 0 bases from J, with 13 bases between. The CDR3 consists of 17 residues. Germline-derived CDR1 and CDR2 are ENHRY and SYGVKD. CDR3 nucleotides: TGTGCCATCAGTGAGTCGAACTCACCACCTAGCACAGATACGCAGTATTTT. It translates to CAISESNSPPSTDTQYF.

The chain links TRBV18 to TRBJ1-1, with D unclear. The germline V and J ends were trimmed by 0 bases and 1 base, with 6 bases remaining between them. This CDR3 is built from 14 residues. Per germline, CDR1 KGHSH and CDR2 LQKENI. The CDR3 loop reads CASSPPVKNTEAFF. CDR3 bases: TGTGCCAGCTCACCACCGGTAAAGAACACTGAAGCTTTCTTT.

Concerning this clone itself: Other DNA sequences in the sample encode the same CDR3. The gene calls are TRBV6-6 and TRBJ2-7; a weak D match, TRBD2 (6 bases). CDR3 length: 12 residues. Trimming took off 5 bases at V and 4 bases at J, with 9 bases between the two ends. Germline CDR1 and CDR2: MNHNY and SVGAGI (reference sequence). CDR3 protein: CASSPGGYEQYF. The CDR3 region has the DNA TGTGCCAGCAGTCCCGGGGGTTACGAGCAGTACTTC.

This clone was seen only a few times. The rearrangement links TRBV5-6 to TRBJ2-5; weak D call: TRBD2 (6 bases). Germline-derived CDR1 and CDR2 are SGHDT and YYEEEE. V lost 1 base, J lost 3 bases, and 16 bases lay in between. This CDR3 is built from 16 residues. CDR3 sequence: CASSLRLAPIKETQYF. CDR3 bases: TGTGCCAGCAGCTTGAGGCTAGCGCCTATTAAAGAGACCCAGTACTTC. Based on the CDR3 plus reference TRBV5-6 and TRBJ2-5, the full variable domain is DAGVTQSPTHLIKTRGQQVTLRCSPKSGHDTVSWYQQALGQGPQFIFQYYEEEERQRGNFPDRFSGHQFPNYSSELNVNALLLGDSALYLCASSLRLAPIKETQYFGPGTRLLVL.